This TCR beta chain was found in a study of blood T cell repertoires in COVID-19. Study summary: Some COVID-19 samples were acute and others convalescent; all came from the United States, Italy and Spain. Nucleic acid was either cDNA or gDNA, and it came from T cells, B-cell-depleted T cells, or PBMCs.

The V gene lost 5 bases and the J gene lost 4 bases, with 8 bases spanning the gap. This CDR3 spans 12 amino acids. The germline CDR1 and CDR2 sequences are SEHNR and FQNEAQ (reference sequence). In the original analysis: For nucleated cells, counts were estimated from reference gene primer amplification. Sequencing used immunoSEQ multiplex PCR; TCRdb keeps in-frame clones, though not all of them. Clone size and the V and J calls come from that table; the DNA yielded D and trimming. The sample records tens of thousands of clones, approximately 91% being singletons. The clonotype originates from a man in his fifties or sixties with active COVID-19. Sequencing input: peripheral blood. The chain carries TRBV7-9 and TRBJ1-2, with D uncertain. DNA for the CDR3: TGTGCCAGCAGCCCAGGCTCCTATGGCTACACCTTC. Translating gives CASSPGSYGYTF.